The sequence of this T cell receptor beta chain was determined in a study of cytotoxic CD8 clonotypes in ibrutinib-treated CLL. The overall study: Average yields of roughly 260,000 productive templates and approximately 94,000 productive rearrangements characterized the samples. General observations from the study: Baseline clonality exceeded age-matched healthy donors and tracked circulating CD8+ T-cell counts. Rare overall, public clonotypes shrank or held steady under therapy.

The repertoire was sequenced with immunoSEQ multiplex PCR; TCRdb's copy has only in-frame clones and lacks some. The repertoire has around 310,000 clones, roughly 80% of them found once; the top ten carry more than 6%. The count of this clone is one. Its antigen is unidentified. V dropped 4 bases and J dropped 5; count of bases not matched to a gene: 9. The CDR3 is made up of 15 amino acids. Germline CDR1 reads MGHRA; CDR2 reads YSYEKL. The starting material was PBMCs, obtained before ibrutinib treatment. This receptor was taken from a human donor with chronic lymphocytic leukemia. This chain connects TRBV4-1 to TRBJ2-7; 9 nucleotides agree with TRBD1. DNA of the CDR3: TGCGCCAGCAGCCTACACGCGGGACAGGGCGACGAGCAGTACTTC. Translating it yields CASSLHAGQGDEQYF.